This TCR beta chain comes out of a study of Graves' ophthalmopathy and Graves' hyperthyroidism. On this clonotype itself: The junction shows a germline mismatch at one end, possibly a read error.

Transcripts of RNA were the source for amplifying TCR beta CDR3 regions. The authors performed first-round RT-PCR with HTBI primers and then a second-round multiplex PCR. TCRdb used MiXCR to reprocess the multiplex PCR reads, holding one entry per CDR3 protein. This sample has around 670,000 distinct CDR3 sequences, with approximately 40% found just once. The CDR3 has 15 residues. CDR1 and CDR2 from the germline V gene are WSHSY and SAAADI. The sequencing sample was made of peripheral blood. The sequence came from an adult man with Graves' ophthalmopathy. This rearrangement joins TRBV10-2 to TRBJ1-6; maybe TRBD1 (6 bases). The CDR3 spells CASSRMLGGNSPLHF. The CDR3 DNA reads TGTGCCAGCAGCCGGATGCTAGGGGGAAATTCACCCCTCCACTTT.